Reported below is one TCR beta chain. Its cognate antigen is unknown. Compared with germline, one end of the junction differs, possibly owing to a read error. This sample is part of a study of CD8+CD57+ T cells in acquired aplastic anemia. Study background: Sorted CD4+ plus CD8+ cells gave DNA averaging about 3 ug. Study findings and constraints: The study identified around 28 CD8+ CDR3 sequences shared by patients and controls. The CD8+ Simpson's diversity of patients and controls was not significantly different.

Genomic DNA acted as the template from which TCR beta VDJ combination and CDR3 sequence profiling were carried out. TCRdb reprocessed the reads via MiXCR and lists one record per CDR3 protein. The repertoire holds 400,000 to 450,000 distinct CDR3 sequences, with 60% to 80% as singletons. Germline loops: CDR1 LNHDA, CDR2 SQIVND (reference sequence). This CDR3 region has 14 residues. Sequencing was performed on sorted CD4+, CD8+, or CD8+CD57+ T cells (not recorded which) from PBMCs. The source of this sequence is a human donor in good health, serving as a control. This chain links TRBV19 with TRBJ1-5; D is perhaps TRBD1 (5 bases). As DNA, the CDR3 is TGTGCCAGTAGTAAGGGGATTGGCACTATGCCTACACCTTTT. Its translation is CASSKGIGTMPTPF.